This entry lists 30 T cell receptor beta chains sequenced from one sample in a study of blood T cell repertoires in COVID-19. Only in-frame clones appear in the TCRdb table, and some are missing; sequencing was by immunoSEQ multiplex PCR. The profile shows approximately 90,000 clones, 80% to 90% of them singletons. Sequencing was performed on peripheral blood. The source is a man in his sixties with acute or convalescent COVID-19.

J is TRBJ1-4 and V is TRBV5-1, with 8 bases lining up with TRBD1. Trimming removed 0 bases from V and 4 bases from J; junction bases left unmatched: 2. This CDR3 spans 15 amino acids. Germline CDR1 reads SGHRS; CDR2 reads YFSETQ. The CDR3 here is CASSLGQGNNEKLFF. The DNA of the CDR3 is TGCGCCAGCAGCTTGGGACAGGGGAATAATGAAAAACTGTTTTTT.

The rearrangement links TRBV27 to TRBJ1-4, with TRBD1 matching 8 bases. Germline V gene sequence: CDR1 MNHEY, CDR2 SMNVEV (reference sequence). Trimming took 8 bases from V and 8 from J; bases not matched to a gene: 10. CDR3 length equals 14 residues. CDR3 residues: CASGRTGMREKLFF. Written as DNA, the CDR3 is TGTGCCAGCGGAAGGACAGGGATGCGGGAAAAACTGTTTTTT.

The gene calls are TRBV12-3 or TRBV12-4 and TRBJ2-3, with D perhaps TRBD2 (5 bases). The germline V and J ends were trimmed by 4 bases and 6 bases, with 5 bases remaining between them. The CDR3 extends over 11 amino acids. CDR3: CASSSGDTQYF. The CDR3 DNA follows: TGTGCCAGCAGTTCGGGGGATACGCAGTATTTT.

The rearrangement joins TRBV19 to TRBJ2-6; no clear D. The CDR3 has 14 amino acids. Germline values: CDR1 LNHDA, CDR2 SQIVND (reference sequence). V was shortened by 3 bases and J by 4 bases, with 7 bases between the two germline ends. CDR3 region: CASSIPSGANVLTF. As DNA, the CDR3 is TGTGCCAGTAGTATTCCCTCCGGGGCCAACGTCCTGACTTTC.

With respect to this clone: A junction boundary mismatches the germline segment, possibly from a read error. CDR3 loop: CASSIDTNNMKTEAFF. CDR3 DNA: TGTGCCAGTAGTATCGACACGAACAACATGAAGACTGAAGCTTTCTTT. The genes are TRBV19 and TRBJ1-1, with unresolved D. This CDR3 contains 16 residues. Germline-derived CDR1 and CDR2 are LNHDA and SQIVND (reference sequence).

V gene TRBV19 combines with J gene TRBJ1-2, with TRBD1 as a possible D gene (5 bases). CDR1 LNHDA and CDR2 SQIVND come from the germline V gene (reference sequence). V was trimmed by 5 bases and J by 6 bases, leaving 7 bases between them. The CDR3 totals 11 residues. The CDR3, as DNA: TGTGCCAGTAGTGACAGAAATGGCTACACCTTC. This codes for CASSDRNGYTF.

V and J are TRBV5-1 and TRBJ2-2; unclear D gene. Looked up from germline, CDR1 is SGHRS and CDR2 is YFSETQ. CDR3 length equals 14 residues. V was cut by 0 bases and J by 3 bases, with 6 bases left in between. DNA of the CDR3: TGCGCCAGCAGCTTGGGACATTACACCGGGGAGCTGTTTTTT. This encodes CASSLGHYTGELFF. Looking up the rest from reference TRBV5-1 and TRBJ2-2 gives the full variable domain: KAGVTQTPRYLIKTRGQQVTLSCSPISGHRSVSWYQQTPGQGLQFLFEYFSETQRNKGNFPGRFSGRQFSNSRSEMNVSTLELGDSALYLCASSLGHYTGELFFGEGSRLTVL.

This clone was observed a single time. As DNA, the CDR3 is TGTGCCAGCAGTTACTCTTGGACTAGCTTATATAGGGAGACCCAGTACTTC. As protein: CASSYSWTSLYRETQYF. V usage is TRBV6-2 or TRBV6-3 and J usage is TRBJ2-5; TRBD2 matches 8 bases. This CDR3 is 17 amino acids long. CDR1 is MNHEY and CDR2 is SVGEGT in the germline V gene. V was pared by 0 bases and J by 5 bases, with 11 bases of the junction left unmatched.

The CDR3 DNA follows: TGTGCCATCGGACAGGGGGCCTTGGGAGATACGCAGTATTTT. As protein: CAIGQGALGDTQYF. The chain joins TRBV10-3 to TRBJ2-3; 11 positions match TRBD1. V lost 8 bases to trimming and J lost 5 bases; unmatched junction nucleotides: 6. Germline CDR1 ENHRY, CDR2 SYGVKD. The CDR3 runs to 14 residues.

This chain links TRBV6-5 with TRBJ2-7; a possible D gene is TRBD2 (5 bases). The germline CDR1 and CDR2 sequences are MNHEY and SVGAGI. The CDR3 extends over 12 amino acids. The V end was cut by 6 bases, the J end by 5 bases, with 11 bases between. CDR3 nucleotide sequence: TGTGCCAGCAGGAGGGATTCCCACGAGCAGTACTTC. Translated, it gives CASRRDSHEQYF.

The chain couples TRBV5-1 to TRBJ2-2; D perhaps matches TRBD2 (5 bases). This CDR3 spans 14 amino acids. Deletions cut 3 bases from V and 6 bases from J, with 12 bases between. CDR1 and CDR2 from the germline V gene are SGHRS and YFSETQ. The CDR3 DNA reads TGCGCCAGCAGCTCTCTAGCATCGGCCGGGGAGCTGTTTTTT. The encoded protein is CASSSLASAGELFF.

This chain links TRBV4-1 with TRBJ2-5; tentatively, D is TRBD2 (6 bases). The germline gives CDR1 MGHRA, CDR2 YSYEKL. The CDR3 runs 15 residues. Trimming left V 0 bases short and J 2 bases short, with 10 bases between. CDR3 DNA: TGCGCCAGCAGCCAAGATGGGACTTTGCAAGAGACCCAGTACTTC. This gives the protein CASSQDGTLQETQYF.

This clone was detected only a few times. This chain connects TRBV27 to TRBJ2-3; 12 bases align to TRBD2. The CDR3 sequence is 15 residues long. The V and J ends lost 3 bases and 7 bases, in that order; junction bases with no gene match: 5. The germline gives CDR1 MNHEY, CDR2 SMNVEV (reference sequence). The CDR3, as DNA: TGTGCCAGCAGTTTCGAGACTAGCGGGAGAAATACGCAGTATTTT. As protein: CASSFETSGRNTQYF.

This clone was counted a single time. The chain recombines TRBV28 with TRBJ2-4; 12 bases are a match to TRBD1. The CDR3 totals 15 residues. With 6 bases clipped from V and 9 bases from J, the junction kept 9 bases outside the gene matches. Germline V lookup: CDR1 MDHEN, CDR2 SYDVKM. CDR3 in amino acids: CASSQGDRGQGIQYF. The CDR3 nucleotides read TGTGCCAGCAGCCAGGGGGACAGGGGGCAGGGCATTCAGTACTTC.

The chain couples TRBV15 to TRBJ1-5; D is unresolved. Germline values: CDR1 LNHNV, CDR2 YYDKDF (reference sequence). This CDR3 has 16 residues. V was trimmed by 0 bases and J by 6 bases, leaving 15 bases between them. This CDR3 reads CATSRDNGRVTQPQHF. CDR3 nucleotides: TGTGCCACCAGCAGAGATAACGGGAGGGTTACTCAGCCCCAGCATTTT.

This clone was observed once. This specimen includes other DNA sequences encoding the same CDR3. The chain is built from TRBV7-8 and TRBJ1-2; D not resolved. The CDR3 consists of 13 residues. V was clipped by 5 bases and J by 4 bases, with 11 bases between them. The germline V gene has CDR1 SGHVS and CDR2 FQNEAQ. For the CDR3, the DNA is TGTGCCAGCAGCCCACCAGGTCTCTATGGCTACACCTTC. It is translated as CASSPPGLYGYTF. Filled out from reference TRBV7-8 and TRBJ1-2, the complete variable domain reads GAGVSQSPRYKVAKRGQDVALRCDPISGHVSLFWYQQALGQGPEFLTYFQNEAQLDKSGLPSDRFFAERPEGSVSTLKIQRTQQEDSAVYLCASSPPGLYGYTFGSGTRLTVV.

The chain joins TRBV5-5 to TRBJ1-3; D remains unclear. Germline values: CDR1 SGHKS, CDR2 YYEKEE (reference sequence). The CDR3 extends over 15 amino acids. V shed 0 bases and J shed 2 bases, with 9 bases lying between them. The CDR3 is CASSLGGTPGNTIYF. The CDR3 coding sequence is TGTGCCAGCAGCTTGGGCGGCACACCTGGAAACACCATATATTTT.

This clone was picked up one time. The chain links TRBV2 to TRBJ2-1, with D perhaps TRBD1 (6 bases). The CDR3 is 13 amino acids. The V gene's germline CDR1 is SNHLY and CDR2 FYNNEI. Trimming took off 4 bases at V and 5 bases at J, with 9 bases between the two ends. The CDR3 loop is CASSADRNNEQFF. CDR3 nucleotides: TGTGCCAGCAGTGCGGACAGAAACAATGAGCAGTTCTTC. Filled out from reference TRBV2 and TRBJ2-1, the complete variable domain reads EPEVTQTPSHQVTQMGQEVILRCVPISNHLYFYWYRQILGQKVEFLVSFYNNEISEKSEIFDDQFSVERPDGSNFTLKIRSTKLEDSAMYFCASSADRNNEQFFGPGTRLTVL.

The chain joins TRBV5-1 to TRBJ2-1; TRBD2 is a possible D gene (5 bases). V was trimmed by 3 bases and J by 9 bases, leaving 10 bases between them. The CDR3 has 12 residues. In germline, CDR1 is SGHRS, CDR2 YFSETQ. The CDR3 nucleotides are TGCGCCAGCAGCTCGGACTTCTCTGAGCAGTTCTTC. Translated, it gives CASSSDFSEQFF.

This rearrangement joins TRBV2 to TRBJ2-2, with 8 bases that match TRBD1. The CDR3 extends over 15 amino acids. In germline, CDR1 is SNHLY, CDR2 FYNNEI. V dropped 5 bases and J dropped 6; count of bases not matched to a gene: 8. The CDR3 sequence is CASSRIRTGSGELFF. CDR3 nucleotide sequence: TGTGCCAGCAGTCGGATTAGGACAGGGTCCGGGGAGCTGTTTTTT.

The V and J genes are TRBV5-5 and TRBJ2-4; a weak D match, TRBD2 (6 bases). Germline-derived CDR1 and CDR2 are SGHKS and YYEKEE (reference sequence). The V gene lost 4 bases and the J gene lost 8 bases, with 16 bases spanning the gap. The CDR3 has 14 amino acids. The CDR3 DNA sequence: TGTGCCAGCAGCCTGGAGGGGATATGGGACATTCAGTACTTC. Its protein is CASSLEGIWDIQYF.

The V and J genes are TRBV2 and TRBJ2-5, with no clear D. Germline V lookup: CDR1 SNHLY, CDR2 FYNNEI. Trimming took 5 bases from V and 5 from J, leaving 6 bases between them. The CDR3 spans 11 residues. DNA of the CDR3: TGTGCCAGCAGTCCTGTGGAGACCCAGTACTTC. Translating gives CASSPVETQYF.

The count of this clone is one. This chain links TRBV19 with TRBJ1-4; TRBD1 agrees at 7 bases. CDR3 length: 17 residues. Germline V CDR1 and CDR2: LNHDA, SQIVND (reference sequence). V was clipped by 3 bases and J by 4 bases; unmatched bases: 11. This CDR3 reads CASSMTRQGSFNEKLFF. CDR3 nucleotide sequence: TGTGCCAGTAGTATGACTCGACAGGGAAGTTTTAATGAAAAACTGTTTTTT.

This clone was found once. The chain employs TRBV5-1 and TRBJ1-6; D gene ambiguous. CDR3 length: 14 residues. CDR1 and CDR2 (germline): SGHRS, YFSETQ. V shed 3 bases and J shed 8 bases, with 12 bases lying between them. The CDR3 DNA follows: TGCGCCAGCAGCTCCGGGTCAAACGATTCACCCCTCCACTTT. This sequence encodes CASSSGSNDSPLHF.

CDR3 amino acids: CASSLLGRMNTEAFF. CDR3 sequence (DNA): TGTGCCAGCAGTTTATTGGGCAGGATGAACACTGAAGCTTTCTTT. V is TRBV27 and J is TRBJ1-1; D uncertain. Germline-derived CDR1 and CDR2 are MNHEY and SMNVEV (reference sequence). There are 15 residues in the CDR3. The V end was cut by 1 base, the J end by 0 bases, with 9 bases between.

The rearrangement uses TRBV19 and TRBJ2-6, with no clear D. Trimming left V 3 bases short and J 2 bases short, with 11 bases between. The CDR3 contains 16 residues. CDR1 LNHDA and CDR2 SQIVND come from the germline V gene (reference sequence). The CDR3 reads CASSIVLRAGANVLTF. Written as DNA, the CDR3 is TGTGCCAGTAGTATTGTCCTTAGAGCTGGGGCCAACGTCCTGACTTTC.

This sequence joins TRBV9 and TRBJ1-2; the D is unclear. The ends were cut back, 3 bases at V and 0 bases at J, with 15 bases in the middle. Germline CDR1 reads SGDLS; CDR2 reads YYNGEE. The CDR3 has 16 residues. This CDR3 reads CASSEPTPGANYGYTF. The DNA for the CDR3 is TGTGCCAGCAGCGAGCCCACGCCCGGGGCTAACTATGGCTACACCTTC.

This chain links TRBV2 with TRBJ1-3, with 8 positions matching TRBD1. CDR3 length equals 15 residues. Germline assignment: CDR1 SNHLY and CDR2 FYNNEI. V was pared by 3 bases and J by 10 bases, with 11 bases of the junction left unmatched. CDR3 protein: CASSDRTGSSGTIYF. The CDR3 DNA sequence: TGTGCCAGCAGTGACCGGACAGGGAGCTCGGGGACCATATATTTT.

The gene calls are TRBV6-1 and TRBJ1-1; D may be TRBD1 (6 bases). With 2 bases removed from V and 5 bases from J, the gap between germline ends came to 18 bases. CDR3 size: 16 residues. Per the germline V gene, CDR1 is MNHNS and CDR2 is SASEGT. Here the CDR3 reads CASSESWGGGGTEAFF. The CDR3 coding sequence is TGTGCCAGCAGTGAATCCTGGGGGGGAGGGGGGACTGAAGCTTTCTTT.

CDR3 sequence (DNA): TGTGCCAGCAGCCTCAGGGGGCAGGACACTGAAGCTTTCTTT. Translation gives CASSLRGQDTEAFF. The V and J genes are TRBV4-2 and TRBJ1-1; 8 nucleotides align to TRBD1. Germline lookup yields CDR1 LGHNA and CDR2 YNFKEQ. This CDR3 region has 14 residues. Trimming removed 4 bases from V and 3 bases from J; junction bases left unmatched: 4.